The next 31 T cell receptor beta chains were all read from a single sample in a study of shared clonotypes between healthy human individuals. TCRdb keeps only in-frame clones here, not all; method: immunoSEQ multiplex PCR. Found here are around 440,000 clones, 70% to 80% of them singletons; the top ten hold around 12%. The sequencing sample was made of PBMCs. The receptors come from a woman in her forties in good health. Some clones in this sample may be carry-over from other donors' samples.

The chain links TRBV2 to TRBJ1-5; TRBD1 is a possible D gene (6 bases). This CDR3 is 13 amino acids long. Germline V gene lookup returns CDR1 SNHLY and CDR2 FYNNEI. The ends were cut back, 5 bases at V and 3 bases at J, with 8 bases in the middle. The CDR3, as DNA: TGTGCCAGCAGTCGACAGGACAATCAGCCCCAGCATTTT. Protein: CASSRQDNQPQHF.

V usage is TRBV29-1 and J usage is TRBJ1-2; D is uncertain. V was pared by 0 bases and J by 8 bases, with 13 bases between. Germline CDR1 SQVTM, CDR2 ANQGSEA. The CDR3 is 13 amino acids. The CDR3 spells CSVEDEAGFGYTF. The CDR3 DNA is TGCAGCGTTGAAGATGAGGCAGGTTTCGGCTACACCTTC.

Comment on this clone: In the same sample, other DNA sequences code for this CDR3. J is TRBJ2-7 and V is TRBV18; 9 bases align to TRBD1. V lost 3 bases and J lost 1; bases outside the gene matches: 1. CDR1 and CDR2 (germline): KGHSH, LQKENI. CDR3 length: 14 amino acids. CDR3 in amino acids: CASSPGQGSYEQYF. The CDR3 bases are TGTGCCAGCTCACCCGGACAGGGGTCCTACGAGCAGTACTTC.

The CDR3 is CSVLGPGGYNEQFF. The DNA for the CDR3 is TGCAGCGTTTTGGGGCCGGGGGGTTACAATGAGCAGTTCTTC. The chain uses TRBV29-1 and TRBJ2-1; 7 nucleotides line up with TRBD2. Germline values: CDR1 SQVTM, CDR2 ANQGSEA. The ends lost 5 bases at V and 4 bases at J; junction bases unmatched: 8. The CDR3 loop spans 14 amino acids.

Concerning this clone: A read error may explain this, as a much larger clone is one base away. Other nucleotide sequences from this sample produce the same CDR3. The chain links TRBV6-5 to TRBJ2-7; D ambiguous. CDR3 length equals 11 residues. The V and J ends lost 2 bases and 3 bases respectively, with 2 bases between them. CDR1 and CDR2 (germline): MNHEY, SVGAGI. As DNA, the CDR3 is TGTGCCAGCAGTTACCTCTACGAGCAGTACTTC. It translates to CASSYLYEQYF.

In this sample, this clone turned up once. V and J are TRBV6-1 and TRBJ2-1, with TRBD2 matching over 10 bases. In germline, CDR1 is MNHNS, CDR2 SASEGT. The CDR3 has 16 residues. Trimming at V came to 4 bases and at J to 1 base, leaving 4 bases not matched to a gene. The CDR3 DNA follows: TGTGCCAGCAGTGTCGGACTAGCGGATTCCTACAATGAGCAGTTCTTC. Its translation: CASSVGLADSYNEQFF.

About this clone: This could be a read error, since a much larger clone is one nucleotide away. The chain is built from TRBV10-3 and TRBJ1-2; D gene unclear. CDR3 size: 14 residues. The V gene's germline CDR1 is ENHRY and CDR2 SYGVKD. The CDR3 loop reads CAIRKYVQEDGHTF. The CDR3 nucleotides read TGTGCCATCAGGAAATATGTTCAGGAAGATGGCCACACCTTC.

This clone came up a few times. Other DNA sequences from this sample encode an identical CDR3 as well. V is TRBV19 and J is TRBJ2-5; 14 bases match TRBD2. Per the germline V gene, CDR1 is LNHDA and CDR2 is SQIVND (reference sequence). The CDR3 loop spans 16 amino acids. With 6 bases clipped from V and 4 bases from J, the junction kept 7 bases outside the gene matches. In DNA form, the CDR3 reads TGTGCCAGTAGCTTCGGGACTAGCGGGAGAGGAGAGACCCAGTACTTC. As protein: CASSFGTSGRGETQYF. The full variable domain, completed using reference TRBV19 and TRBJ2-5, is DGGITQSPKYLFRKEGQNVTLSCEQNLNHDAMYWYRQDPGQGLRLIYYSQIVNDFQKGDIAEGYSVSREKKESFPLTVTSAQKNPTAFYLCASSFGTSGRGETQYFGPGTRLLVL.

The CDR3 here is CASGVFAEAFF. DNA for the CDR3: TGTGCCAGCGGAGTTTTCGCTGAAGCTTTCTTT. The chain is built from TRBV6-1 and TRBJ1-1, with D unresolved. V shed 8 bases and J shed 6 bases, with 10 bases lying between them. This CDR3 contains 11 residues. Germline CDR1 reads MNHNS; CDR2 reads SASEGT.

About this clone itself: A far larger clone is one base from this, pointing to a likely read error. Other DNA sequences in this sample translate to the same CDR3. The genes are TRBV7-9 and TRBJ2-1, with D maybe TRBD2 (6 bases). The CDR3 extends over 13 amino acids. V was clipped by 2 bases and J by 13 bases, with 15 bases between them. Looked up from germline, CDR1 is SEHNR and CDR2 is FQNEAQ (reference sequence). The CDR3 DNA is TGTGCCAGCAGCTTACGGGGGTGGTCTGAACAGTTCTTC. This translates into CASSLRGWSEQFF.

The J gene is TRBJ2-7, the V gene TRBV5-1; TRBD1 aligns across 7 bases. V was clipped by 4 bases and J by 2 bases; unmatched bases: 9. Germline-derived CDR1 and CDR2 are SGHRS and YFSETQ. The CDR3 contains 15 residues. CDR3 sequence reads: CASSITGVGTYEQYF. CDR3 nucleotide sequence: TGCGCCAGCAGCATCACAGGGGTAGGAACCTACGAGCAGTACTTC.

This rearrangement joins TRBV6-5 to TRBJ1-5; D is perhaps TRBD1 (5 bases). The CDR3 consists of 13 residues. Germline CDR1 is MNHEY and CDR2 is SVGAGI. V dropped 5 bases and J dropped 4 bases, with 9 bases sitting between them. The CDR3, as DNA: TGTGCCAGCAGTCGGCGGGGGAATCAGCCCCAGCATTTT. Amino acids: CASSRRGNQPQHF.

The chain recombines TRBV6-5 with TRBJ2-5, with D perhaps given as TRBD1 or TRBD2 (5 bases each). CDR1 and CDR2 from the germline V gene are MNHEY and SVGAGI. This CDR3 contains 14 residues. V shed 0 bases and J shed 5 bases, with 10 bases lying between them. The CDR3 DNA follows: TGTGCCAGCAGTTACTCCCGGGGCAGCGAGACCCAGTACTTC. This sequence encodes CASSYSRGSETQYF.

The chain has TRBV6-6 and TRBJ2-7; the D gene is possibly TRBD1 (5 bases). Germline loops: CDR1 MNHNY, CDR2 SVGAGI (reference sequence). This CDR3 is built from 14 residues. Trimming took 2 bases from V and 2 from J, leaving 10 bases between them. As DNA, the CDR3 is TGTGCCAGCAGTTACAAGGGGAACCCCTACGAGCAGTACTTC. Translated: CASSYKGNPYEQYF.

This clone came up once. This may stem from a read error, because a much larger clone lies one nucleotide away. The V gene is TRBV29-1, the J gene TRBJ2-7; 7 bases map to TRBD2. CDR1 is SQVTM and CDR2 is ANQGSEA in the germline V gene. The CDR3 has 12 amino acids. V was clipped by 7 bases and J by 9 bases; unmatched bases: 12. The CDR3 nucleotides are TGCAGCGCTGAGGGGAGGGCGTTCGGGCAGTACTTC. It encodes CSAEGRAFGQYF.

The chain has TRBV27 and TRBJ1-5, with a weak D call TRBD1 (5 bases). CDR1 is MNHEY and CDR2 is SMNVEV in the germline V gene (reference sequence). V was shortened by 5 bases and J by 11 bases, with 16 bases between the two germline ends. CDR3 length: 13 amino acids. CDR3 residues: CASSIPGAPTQHF. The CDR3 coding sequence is TGTGCCAGCAGTATCCCCGGGGCACCCACCCAGCATTTT.

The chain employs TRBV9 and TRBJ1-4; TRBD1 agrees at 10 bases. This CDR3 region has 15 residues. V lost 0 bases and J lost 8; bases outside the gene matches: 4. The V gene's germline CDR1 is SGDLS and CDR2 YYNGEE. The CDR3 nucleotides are TGTGCCAGCAGCGTAGGACAGGGGGCTGGAGAAAAACTGTTTTTT. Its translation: CASSVGQGAGEKLFF.

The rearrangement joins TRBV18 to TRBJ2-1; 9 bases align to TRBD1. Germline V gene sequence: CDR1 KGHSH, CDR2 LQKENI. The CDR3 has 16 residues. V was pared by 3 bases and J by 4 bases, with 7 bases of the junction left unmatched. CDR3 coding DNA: TGTGCCAGCTCACCTTCACCGGGGACAGGGTACAATGAGCAGTTCTTC. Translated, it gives CASSPSPGTGYNEQFF.

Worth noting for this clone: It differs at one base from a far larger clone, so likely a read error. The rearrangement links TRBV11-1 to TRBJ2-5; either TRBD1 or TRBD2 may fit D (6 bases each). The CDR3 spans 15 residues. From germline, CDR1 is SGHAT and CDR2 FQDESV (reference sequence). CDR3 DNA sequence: TGTGCCAGCAGCTTAGGCCCGGGGGCCCAAGAGACCCAGCACTTC. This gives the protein CASSLGPGAQETQHF.

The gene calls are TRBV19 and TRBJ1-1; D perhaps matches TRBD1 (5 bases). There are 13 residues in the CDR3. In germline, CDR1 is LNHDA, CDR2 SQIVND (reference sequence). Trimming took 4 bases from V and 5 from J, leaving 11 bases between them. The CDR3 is CASSNGEGTEAFF. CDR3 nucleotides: TGTGCCAGTAGTAATGGGGAGGGGACTGAAGCTTTCTTT.

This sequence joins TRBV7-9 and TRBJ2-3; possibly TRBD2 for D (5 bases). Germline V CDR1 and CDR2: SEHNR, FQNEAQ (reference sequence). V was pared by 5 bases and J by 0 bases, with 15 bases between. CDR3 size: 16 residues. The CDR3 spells CASSPAGYPSTDTQYF. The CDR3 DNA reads TGTGCCAGCAGCCCGGCGGGCTATCCTAGCACAGATACGCAGTATTTT.

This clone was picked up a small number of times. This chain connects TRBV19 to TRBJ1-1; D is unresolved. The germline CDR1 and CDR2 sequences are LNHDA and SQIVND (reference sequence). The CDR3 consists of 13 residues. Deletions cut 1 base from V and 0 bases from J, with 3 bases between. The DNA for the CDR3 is TGTGCCAGTAGTATAGGAATGAACACTGAAGCTTTCTTT. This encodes CASSIGMNTEAFF. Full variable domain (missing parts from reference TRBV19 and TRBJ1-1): DGGITQSPKYLFRKEGQNVTLSCEQNLNHDAMYWYRQDPGQGLRLIYYSQIVNDFQKGDIAEGYSVSREKKESFPLTVTSAQKNPTAFYLCASSIGMNTEAFFGQGTRLTVV.

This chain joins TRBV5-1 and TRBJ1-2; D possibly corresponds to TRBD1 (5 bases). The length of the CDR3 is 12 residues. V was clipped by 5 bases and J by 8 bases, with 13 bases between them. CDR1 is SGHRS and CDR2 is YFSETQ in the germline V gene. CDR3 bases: TGCGCCAGCAGTGTGGTAGGGGACGGCTACACCTTC. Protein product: CASSVVGDGYTF.

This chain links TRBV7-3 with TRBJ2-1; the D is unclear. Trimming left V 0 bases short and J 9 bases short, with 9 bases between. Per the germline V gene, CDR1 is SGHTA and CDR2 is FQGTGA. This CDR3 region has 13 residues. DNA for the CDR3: TGTGCCAGCAGCTTAACGGGAACCTCTGAGCAGTTCTTC. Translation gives CASSLTGTSEQFF.

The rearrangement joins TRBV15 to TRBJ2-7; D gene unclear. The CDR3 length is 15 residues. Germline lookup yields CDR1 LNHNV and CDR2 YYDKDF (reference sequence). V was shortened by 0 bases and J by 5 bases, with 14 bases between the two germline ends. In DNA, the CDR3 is TGTGCCACCAGCAGAGATAACTCGGTAGGAGACGAGCAGTACTTC. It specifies CATSRDNSVGDEQYF.

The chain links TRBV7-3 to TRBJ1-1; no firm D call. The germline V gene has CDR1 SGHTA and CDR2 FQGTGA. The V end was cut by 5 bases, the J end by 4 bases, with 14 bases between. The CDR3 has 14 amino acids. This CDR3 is CASSPQGQSTEAFF. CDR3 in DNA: TGTGCCAGCAGCCCCCAAGGGCAGAGCACTGAAGCTTTCTTT.

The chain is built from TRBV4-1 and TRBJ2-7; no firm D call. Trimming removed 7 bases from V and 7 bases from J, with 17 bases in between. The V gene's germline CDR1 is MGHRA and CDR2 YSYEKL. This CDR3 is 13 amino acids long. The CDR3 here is CASKRDLGNEQYF. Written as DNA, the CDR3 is TGCGCCAGCAAAAGAGACTTGGGGAATGAGCAGTACTTC.

DNA of the CDR3: TGTGCCAGCAAAACCGGGACTAGCGCGTCCTACGAGCAGTACTTC. It yields the protein CASKTGTSASYEQYF. The chain links TRBV5-4 to TRBJ2-7; 10 bases map to TRBD2. CDR1 is SGHNT and CDR2 is YYREEE in the germline V gene (reference sequence). The CDR3 sequence is 15 residues long. The junction had 7 bases not matched to a gene; V was cut back by 6 bases and J by 1 base.

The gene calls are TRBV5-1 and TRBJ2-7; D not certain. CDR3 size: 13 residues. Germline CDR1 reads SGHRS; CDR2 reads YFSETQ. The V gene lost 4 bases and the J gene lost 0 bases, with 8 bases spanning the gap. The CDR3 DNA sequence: TGCGCCAGCAGCCCCTTTAGCTCCTACGAGCAGTACTTC. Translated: CASSPFSSYEQYF.

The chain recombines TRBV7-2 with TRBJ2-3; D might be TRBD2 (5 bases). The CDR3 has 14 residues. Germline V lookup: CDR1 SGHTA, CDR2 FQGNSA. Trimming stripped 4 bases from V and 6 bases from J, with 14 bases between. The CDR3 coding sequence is TGTGCCAGCAGCTCAGAGGGCCTCGGGGATACGCAGTATTTT. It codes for CASSSEGLGDTQYF.

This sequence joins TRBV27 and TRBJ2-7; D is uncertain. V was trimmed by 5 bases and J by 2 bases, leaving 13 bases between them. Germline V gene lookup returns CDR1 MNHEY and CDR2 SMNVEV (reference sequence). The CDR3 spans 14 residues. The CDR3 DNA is TGTGCCAGCAGTCCAATGGGGAACACCTACGAGCAGTACTTC. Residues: CASSPMGNTYEQYF.